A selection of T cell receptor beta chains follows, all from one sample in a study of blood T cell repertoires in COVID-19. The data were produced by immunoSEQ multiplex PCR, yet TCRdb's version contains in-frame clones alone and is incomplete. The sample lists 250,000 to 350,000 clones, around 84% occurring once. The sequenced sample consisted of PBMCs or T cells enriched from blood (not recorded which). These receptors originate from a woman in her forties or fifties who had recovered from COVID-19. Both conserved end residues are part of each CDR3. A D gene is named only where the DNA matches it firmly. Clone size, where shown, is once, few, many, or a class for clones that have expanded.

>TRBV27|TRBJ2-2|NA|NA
TGTGCCAGCAGTCGGCGGGGGAACACCGGGGAGCTGTTTTTT
CASSRRGNTGELFF
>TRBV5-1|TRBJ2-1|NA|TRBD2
TGCGCCAGCAGCCCCGGACTAGCGGGGGCCTCCAGCTCCTACAATGAGCAGTTCTTC
CASSPGLAGASSSYNEQFF
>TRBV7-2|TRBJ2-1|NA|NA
TGTGCCAGCAGCTTCGGAGCAAACAATGAGCAGTTCTTC
CASSFGANNEQFF
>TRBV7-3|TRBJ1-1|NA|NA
TGTGCCAGCAGCTTACTCGGGAACACTGAAGCTTTCTTT
CASSLLGNTEAFF
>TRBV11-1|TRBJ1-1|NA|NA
TGTGCCAGCAGCCGGACAACTATGAACACTGAAGCTTTCTTT
CASSRTTMNTEAFF
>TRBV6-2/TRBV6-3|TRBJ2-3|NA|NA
TGTGCCAGCAGTTACTTGGGCGGGAACACAGATACGCAGTATTTT
CASSYLGGNTDTQYF
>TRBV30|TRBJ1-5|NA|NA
TGTGCCTGGAAGTTTTACGAGGGTAAAGATCAGCCCCAGCATTTT
CAWKFYEGKDQPQHF
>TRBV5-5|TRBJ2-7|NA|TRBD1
TGTGCCAGCAGCTGGGCCGTCGGGACAGGGGGGGACGAGCAGTACTTC
CASSWAVGTGGDEQYF
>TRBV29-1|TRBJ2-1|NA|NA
TGCAGCGTTTATGGCCAGCGGTCCTACAATGAGCAGTTCTTC
CSVYGQRSYNEQFF
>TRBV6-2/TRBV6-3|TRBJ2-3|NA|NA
TGTGCCAGCAGCCCGGCCTGGACAGATACGCAGTATTTT
CASSPAWTDTQYF
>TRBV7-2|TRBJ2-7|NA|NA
TGTGCCAGCAGCCCCCGAAGGGACAAATACGAGCAGTACTTC
CASSPRRDKYEQYF
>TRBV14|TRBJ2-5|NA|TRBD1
TGTGCCAGCAGCCAGAACCCACAGGGGGTCGGGGAGACCCAGTACTTC
CASSQNPQGVGETQYF
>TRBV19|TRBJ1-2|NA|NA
TGTGCCAGTAGTATAGGGTTACAGGCATATGGCTACACCTTC
CASSIGLQAYGYTF
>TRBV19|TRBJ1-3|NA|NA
TGTGCCAGTATGGGTTCAGGCGTGTACTCTGGAAACACCATATATTTT
CASMGSGVYSGNTIYF
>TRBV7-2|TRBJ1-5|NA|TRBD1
TGTGCCAGCAGCTTAGACAGGGGGCGGAATCAGCCCCAGCATTTT
CASSLDRGRNQPQHF
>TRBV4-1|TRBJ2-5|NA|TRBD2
TGCGCCAGCAGCCAAGTGGGGGGGGAGACCCAGTACTTC
CASSQVGGETQYF
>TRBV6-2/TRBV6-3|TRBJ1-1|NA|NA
TGTGCCAGCAGTTACTCGAGGACTGAAGCTTTCTTT
CASSYSRTEAFF
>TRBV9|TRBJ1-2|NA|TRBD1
TGTGCCAGCAGCGCGGGGACAGGGGGGAGCTATGGCTACACCTTC
CASSAGTGGSYGYTF
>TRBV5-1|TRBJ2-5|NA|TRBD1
TGCGCCAGCAGCCGGGACAGGGGCCAAGAGACCCAGTACTTC
CASSRDRGQETQYF
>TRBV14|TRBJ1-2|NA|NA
TGTGCCAGCAGCCCCGAGACAGGTCGGGTAACTTGGGGCTACACCTTC
CASSPETGRVTWGYTF
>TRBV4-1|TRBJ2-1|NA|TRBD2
TGCGCCAGCAGCCAAGATTGGGGAGCGGGACGTCTCAATGAGCAGTTCTTC
CASSQDWGAGRLNEQFF
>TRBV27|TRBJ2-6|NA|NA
TGTGCCAGCAGCGACAGAAACTTTTATCCGCCTGGGGCCAACGTCCTGACTTTC
CASSDRNFYPPGANVLTF
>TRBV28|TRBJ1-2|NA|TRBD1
TGTGCCAGCAGTCCGGGACAGGCAAACTATGGCTACACCTTC
CASSPGQANYGYTF
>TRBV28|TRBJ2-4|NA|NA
TGTGCCAGCAGTGCCCCAGGATTAGCCAAAAACATTCAGTACTTC
CASSAPGLAKNIQYF
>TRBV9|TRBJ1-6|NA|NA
TGTGCCAGCAGCCCCGCGGTGAATTCACCCCTCCACTTT
CASSPAVNSPLHF
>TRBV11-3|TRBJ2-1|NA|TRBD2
TGTGCCAGCAGCCTTAACCGGGGGGGCGTTAAGAATGAGCAGTTCTTC
CASSLNRGGVKNEQFF
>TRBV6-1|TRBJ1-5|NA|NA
TGTGCCAGCAGTGACAGGGCTTCGAGCAATCAGCCCCAGCATTTT
CASSDRASSNQPQHF
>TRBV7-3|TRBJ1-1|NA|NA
TGTGCCAGCAGCTTGTCCGGTCTGAACACTGAAGCTTTCTTT
CASSLSGLNTEAFF
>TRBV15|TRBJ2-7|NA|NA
TGTGCCACCAGCAGAGGACGGGAAGAATCCTACGAGCAGTACTTC
CATSRGREESYEQYF
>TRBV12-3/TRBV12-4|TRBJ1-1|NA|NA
TGTGCCAGCAGCTCACAGGGTTTCACTGAAGCTTTCTTT
CASSSQGFTEAFF
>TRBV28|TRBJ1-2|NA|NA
TGTGCCAGCAGTTTAAACGGTGGCTACACCTTC
CASSLNGGYTF
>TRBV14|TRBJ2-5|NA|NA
TGTGCCAGCAGCCAAGATATGGAGACCCAGTACTTC
CASSQDMETQYF
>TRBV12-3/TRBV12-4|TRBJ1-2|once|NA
TGTGCCAGCGGCACATTCACCTTC
CASGTFTF
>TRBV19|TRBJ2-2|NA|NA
TGTGCCAGTAGTATAGGGAGAGGGAACACCGGGGAGCTGTTTTTT
CASSIGRGNTGELFF
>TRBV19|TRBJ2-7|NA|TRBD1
TGTGCCACATCGGACCAACAGGGGTCGGGGGAGCAGTACTTC
CATSDQQGSGEQYF
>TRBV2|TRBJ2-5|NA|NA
TGTGCCAGCAGTGATAACGACCCTAGGGAGACCCAGTACTTC
CASSDNDPRETQYF
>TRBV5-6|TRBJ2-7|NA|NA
TGTGCCAGCAGCTTAACCGATAGCTACGAGCAGTACTTC
CASSLTDSYEQYF
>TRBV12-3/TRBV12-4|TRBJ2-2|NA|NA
TGTGCCAGCAGTCCAGGGTTCCCCGGGGAGCTGTTTTTT
CASSPGFPGELFF
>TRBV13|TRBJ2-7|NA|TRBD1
TGTGCCAGCAGCCCCCGACAGGGGCCCCGGTACGAGCAGTACTTC
CASSPRQGPRYEQYF